The T cell receptor (beta chain) described here comes from a study of cytomegalovirus exposure and HLA in healthy donors. Clones were read by immunoSEQ multiplex PCR, and TCRdb kept only the in-frame ones, dropping some. The sample consists of some 120,000 clones, 80% to 90% of them appearing once. The germline CDR1 and CDR2 sequences are GTSNPN and SVGIG (reference sequence). The V end was cut by 0 bases, the J end by 3 bases, with 12 bases between. The CDR3 is 14 residues long. This chain connects TRBV30 to TRBJ2-7; perhaps TRBD1 as D (5 bases). Sequenced: PBMCs. The clonotype originates from a woman between 18 and 30 years old in good health and CMV-seronegative. CDR3 residues: CAWSVQDIGYEQYF. The CDR3 DNA follows: TGTGCCTGGAGTGTACAGGATATAGGCTACGAGCAGTACTTC.